This TCR beta chain was identified in a study of T-cell reconstitution after alpha-beta-depleted transplantation in children (dated by TCRdb to the mid-2010s). Background for the entire study: Using TCR repertoire profiling, the study quantitatively followed how T-cell immune reconstitution unfolded in children after TCRalphabeta/CD19-depleted allogeneic hematopoietic cell transplantation.

CDR1 and CDR2 were assigned from the germline V gene as MNHEY and SVGAGI. The CDR3 spans 15 residues, from the cysteine through the phenylalanine. Kept here is only the CDR3 DNA, which spans 45 bases and is read in frame from base 1. The junction shows trimming of 6 bases on V and 4 bases on J, plus 16 bases between the germline ends. Library construction relied on PCR. These reads were obtained on an Illumina HiSeq 2500. Molecular barcoding was employed in the preparation of TCR libraries, with unique molecular identifiers being used to normalize TCRbeta repertoire quantification. TCRdb passed the public sequencing reads through fastp at Q25 and MiXCR, retaining productive beta sequences. Each CDR3 protein appears once, grouped with its most common genes and DNA. This sample is represented by around 78,000 distinct CDR3 sequences; 6% to 8% of them were singletons. The top ten clones comprise approximately 2.3% of the sample.

This clonotype was seen ten or more times. No antigen is known for it. No qualities accompany the bases; no much larger clone lies one base away. Here the sequenced sample was PBMCs from the stem cell graft donor, taken from the stem cell graft. This clonotype was sampled from a human donor who donated a stem cell graft to a child with acute lymphoblastic leukemia. The rearranged segments are TRBV6-5 and TRBJ1-5, with TRBD1 tentatively as D gene (5 bases match). The CDR3 protein sequence reads: CASSLEGRGNQPQHF. The nucleotides are TGTGCCAGCAGCTTAGAGGGGCGAGGGAATCAGCCCCAGCATTTT.